This T cell receptor (beta chain) was obtained from a study of blood T cell repertoires in COVID-19. Background on the study: Whether acute or convalescent, the COVID-19 samples came from the United States, Italy and Spain.

Original methodology: Nucleated cell number was recorded as an estimate derived from reference gene primer amplification. The protocol was immunoSEQ multiplex PCR, while the TCRdb copy is restricted to in-frame clones and leaves out a portion. V and J calls and clone size are those listed in that table; D and trimming were worked out from the DNA. The sample records under 20,000 clones, about 80% being singletons. V was cut by 6 bases and J by 2 bases, with 10 bases left in between. Per the germline V gene, CDR1 is MNHEY and CDR2 is SVGAGI. This CDR3 has 13 amino acids. Regarding this clone: Other DNA sequences in the sample encode the same CDR3.

Sequenced: peripheral blood. The sequence was obtained from a man older than 75 with acute or convalescent COVID-19. J is TRBJ1-2 and V is TRBV6-5; TRBD1 is a possible D gene (6 bases). CDR3 amino acids: CASRPTGNYGYTF. The CDR3 DNA reads TGTGCCAGCAGGCCGACAGGAAACTATGGCTACACCTTC.